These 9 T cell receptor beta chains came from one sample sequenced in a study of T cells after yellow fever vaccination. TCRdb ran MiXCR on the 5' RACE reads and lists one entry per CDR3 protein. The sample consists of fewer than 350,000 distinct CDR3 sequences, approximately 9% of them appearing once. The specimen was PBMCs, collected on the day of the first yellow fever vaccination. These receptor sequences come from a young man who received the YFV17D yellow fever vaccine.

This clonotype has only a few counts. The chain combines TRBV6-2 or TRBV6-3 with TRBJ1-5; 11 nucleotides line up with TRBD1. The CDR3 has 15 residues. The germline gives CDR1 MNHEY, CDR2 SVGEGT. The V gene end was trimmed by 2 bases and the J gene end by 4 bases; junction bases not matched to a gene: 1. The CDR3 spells CASSYGTGGNQPQHF. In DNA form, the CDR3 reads TGTGCCAGCAGTTACGGGACAGGGGGTAATCAGCCCCAGCATTTT.

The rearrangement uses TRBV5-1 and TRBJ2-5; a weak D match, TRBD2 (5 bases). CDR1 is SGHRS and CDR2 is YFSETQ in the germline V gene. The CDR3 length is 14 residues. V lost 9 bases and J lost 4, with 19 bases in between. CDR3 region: CATAGPQRPETQYF. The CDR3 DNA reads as TGCGCCACCGCGGGTCCCCAACGTCCAGAGACCCAGTACTTC.

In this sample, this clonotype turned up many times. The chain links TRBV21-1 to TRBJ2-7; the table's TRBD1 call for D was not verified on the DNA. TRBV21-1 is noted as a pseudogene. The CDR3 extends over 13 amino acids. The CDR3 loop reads CASPWTGPVGQYF. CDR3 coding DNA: TGTGCCAGCCCCTGGACAGGCCCCGTCGGGCAGTACTTC.

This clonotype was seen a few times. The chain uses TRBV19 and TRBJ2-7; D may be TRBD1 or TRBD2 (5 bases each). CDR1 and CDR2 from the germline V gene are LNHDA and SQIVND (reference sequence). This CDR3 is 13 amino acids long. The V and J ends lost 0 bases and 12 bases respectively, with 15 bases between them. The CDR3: CASSIDRRTDRYF. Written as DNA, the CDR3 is TGTGCCAGTAGTATAGATCGACGGACTGACAGGTACTTC. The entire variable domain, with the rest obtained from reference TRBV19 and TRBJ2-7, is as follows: DGGITQSPKYLFRKEGQNVTLSCEQNLNHDAMYWYRQDPGQGLRLIYYSQIVNDFQKGDIAEGYSVSREKKESFPLTVTSAQKNPTAFYLCASSIDRRTDRYFGPGTRLTVT.

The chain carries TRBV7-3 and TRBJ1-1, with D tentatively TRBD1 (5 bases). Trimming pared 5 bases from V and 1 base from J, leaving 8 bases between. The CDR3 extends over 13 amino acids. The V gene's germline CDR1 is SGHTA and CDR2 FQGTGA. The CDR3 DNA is TGTGCCAGCAGCCGGGACGCGAACACTGAAGCTTTCTTT. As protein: CASSRDANTEAFF.

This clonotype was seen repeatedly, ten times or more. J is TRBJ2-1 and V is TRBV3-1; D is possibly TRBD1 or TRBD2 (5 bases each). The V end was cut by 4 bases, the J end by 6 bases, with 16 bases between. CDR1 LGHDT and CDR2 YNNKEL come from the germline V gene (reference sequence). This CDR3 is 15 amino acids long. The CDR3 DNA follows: TGTGCCAGCAGCCGCTCAGGGACCCGAGCCAATGAGCAGTTCTTC. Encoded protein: CASSRSGTRANEQFF.

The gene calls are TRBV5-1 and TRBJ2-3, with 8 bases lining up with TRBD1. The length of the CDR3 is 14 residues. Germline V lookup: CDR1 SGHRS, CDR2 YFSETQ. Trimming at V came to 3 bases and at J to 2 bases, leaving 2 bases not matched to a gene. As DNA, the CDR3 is TGCGCCAGCAGCTGGGACAGGCACACAGATACGCAGTATTTT. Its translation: CASSWDRHTDTQYF.

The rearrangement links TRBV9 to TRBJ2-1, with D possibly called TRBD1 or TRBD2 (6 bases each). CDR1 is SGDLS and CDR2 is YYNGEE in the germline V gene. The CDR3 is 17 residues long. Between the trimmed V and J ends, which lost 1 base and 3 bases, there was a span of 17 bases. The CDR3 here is CASSVMKGGTFYNEQFF. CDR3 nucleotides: TGTGCCAGCAGCGTAATGAAGGGGGGCACATTCTACAATGAGCAGTTCTTC.

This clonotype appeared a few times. CDR3 nucleotides: TGTGCCACGACTCTTGGGGATGAGCAGTTCTTC. Its translation is CATTLGDEQFF. The genes are TRBV6-5 and TRBJ2-1; D remains unclear. V lost 10 bases to trimming and J lost 8 bases, with 12 bases between them. Germline lookup yields CDR1 MNHEY and CDR2 SVGAGI. The CDR3 is 11 amino acids.